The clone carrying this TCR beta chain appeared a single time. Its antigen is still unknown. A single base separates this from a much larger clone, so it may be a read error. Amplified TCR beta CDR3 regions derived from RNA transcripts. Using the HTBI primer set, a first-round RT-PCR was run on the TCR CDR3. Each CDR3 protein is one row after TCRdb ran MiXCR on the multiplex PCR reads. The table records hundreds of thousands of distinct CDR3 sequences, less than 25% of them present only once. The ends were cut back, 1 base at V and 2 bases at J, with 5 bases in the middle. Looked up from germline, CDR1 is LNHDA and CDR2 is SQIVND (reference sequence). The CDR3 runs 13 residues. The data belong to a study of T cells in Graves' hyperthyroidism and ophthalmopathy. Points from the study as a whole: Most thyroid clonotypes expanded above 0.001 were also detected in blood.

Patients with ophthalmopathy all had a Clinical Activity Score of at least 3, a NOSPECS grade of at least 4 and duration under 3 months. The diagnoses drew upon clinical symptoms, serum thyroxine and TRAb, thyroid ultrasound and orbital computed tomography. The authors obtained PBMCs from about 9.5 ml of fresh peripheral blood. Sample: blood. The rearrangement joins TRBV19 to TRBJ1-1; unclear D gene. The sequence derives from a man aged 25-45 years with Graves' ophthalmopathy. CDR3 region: CASSIGINTEAFF. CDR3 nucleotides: TGTGCCAGTAGTATAGGGATTAACACTGAAGCTTTCTTT.